This passage covers 5 T cell receptor beta chains from one sample sequenced in a study of T cells in Graves' hyperthyroidism and ophthalmopathy. TCR beta CDR3 regions were amplified from RNA transcripts. Carried out on the TCR CDR3, a first-round RT-PCR used the HTBI primer set. One entry per CDR3 protein results from TCRdb running MiXCR on the multiplex PCR reads. Of 400,000 to 550,000 distinct CDR3 sequences in the sample, roughly 25% are singletons; the top ten hold about 10%. The sample consisted of blood. The source of these receptors is a woman aged 25 to 39 with Graves' ophthalmopathy.

At least ten counts were recorded for this clonotype. The chain employs TRBV6-2 or TRBV6-3 and TRBJ2-2; 8 positions agree with TRBD2. The J segment lost 4 bases and the V segment lost 7 bases, leaving 11 bases of the junction unmatched. Germline CDR1 is MNHEY and CDR2 is SVGEGT. The CDR3 contains 16 residues. DNA for the CDR3: TGTGCCAGCACCCTCCGGAGCGGGGGAAGCACCGGGGAGCTGTTTTTT. This codes for CASTLRSGGSTGELFF.

This clonotype was seen repeatedly, ten times or more. The rearrangement joins TRBV19 to TRBJ1-1; the match to TRBD1 covers 7 bases. The V gene end was trimmed by 1 base and the J gene end by 0 bases; junction bases not matched to a gene: 11. The CDR3 runs 18 residues. Looked up from germline, CDR1 is LNHDA and CDR2 is SQIVND (reference sequence). The CDR3 reads CASSIGLAGGSMNTEAFF. CDR3 nucleotide sequence: TGTGCCAGTAGTATAGGGCTGGCAGGGGGGAGCATGAACACTGAAGCTTTCTTT.

On this clonotype: Germline and junction disagree at one end, which may indicate a read error. The chain employs TRBV5-1 and TRBJ2-5; D not certain. Per the germline V gene, CDR1 is SGHRS and CDR2 is YFSETQ. The CDR3 has 11 residues. In DNA form, the CDR3 reads TGCGCCAGCAGCTTCTTGGAGACCAAGTACTTC. Translating gives CASSFLETKYF.

At least ten counts were recorded for this clonotype. The V and J genes are TRBV20-1 and TRBJ2-6; 10 nucleotides agree with TRBD1. J was trimmed by 4 bases and V by 4 bases; bases with no gene match: 13. Germline V gene lookup returns CDR1 DFQATT and CDR2 SNEGSKA (reference sequence). This CDR3 is built from 18 residues. The CDR3 protein is CSATGTGAAPGGANVLTF. In DNA form, the CDR3 reads TGCAGTGCTACAGGGACAGGGGCCGCTCCCGGCGGGGCCAACGTCCTGACTTTC.

This clonotype was picked up many times. V gene TRBV6-1 combines with J gene TRBJ2-2, with D possibly matching TRBD2 (7 bases). The germline V gene has CDR1 MNHNS and CDR2 SASEGT. V was clipped by 7 bases and J by 0 bases, with 12 bases between them. The CDR3 has 15 amino acids. The CDR3 protein is CASTGGPANTGELFF. The CDR3 DNA is TGTGCCAGCACCGGGGGGCCCGCGAACACCGGGGAGCTGTTTTTT.